A selection of T cell receptor beta chains follows, all from one sample in a study of shared clonotypes between healthy human individuals. This table comes from immunoSEQ multiplex PCR, and its TCRdb copy is limited to in-frame clones, with some not included. Altogether about 1 million clones are present, 60% to 80% being singletons, with the ten largest covering over 1.3%. Sequenced input: memory CD4+ T cells sorted from blood. These receptor sequences come from a man aged 18 to 29 in good health. Each CDR3 is given with its conserved first and last residue. The order of the fields is D gene, clone size, V gene, J gene, CDR3 DNA, CDR3 protein. A D gene is named only where the DNA matches it firmly. Expanded clones are given a class, and other clones once, few, many or no size at all.

D: TRBD1
size: .
V: TRBV6-1
J: TRBJ2-5
DNA: TGTGCCAGCAGTGAAGACAGGGGCCAGGGGGAGACCCAGTACTTC
CDR3: CASSEDRGQGETQYF

D: .
size: .
V: TRBV10-3
J: TRBJ1-3
DNA: TGTGCCATCAGTGACACCACACTCTCTGGAAACACCATATATTTT
CDR3: CAISDTTLSGNTIYF

D: TRBD1
size: few
V: TRBV5-6
J: TRBJ1-6
DNA: TGTGCCAGCAGCTTGCGACAGGGCCAGTCACCCCTCCACTTT
CDR3: CASSLRQGQSPLHF

D: TRBD2
size: .
V: TRBV6-7
J: TRBJ2-1
DNA: TGTGCCAGCAGTTATCGGACTAGCGGTGGTCATGAGCAGTTCTTC
CDR3: CASSYRTSGGHEQFF

D: .
size: once
V: TRBV5-4
J: TRBJ2-3
DNA: TGTGCCAGCAGCCGATACTATAACACAGATACGCAGTATTTT
CDR3: CASSRYYNTDTQYF

D: .
size: .
V: TRBV5-5
J: TRBJ1-1
DNA: TGTGCCAGCAGCTTGCACCTGCAGACAGTGAACACTGAAGCTTTCTTT
CDR3: CASSLHLQTVNTEAFF

D: TRBD1
size: once
V: TRBV6-1
J: TRBJ1-6
DNA: TGTGCCAGCAGTCAAGGACAGGGGAGCTCCTATAATTCACCCCTCCACTTT
CDR3: CASSQGQGSSYNSPLHF

D: .
size: .
V: TRBV28
J: TRBJ2-7
DNA: TGTGCCAGCAGTTCCCCGGGCAGGACAGCCAACTACGAGCAGTACTTC
CDR3: CASSSPGRTANYEQYF

D: TRBD2
size: .
V: TRBV5-6
J: TRBJ2-3
DNA: TGTGCCAGCAGCCTGACTAGCGGGAGTGGTACGCAGTATTTT
CDR3: CASSLTSGSGTQYF

D: .
size: .
V: TRBV14
J: TRBJ2-1
DNA: TGTGCCAGCAGCCAAGATCTCAGGGGAAACTACAATGAGCAGTTCTTC
CDR3: CASSQDLRGNYNEQFF

D: .
size: .
V: TRBV7-3
J: TRBJ2-5
DNA: TGTGCCAGCAGCTTAAGGGGCGGGGACATCCAAGAGACCCAGTACTTC
CDR3: CASSLRGGDIQETQYF

D: .
size: .
V: TRBV28
J: TRBJ1-2
DNA: TGTGCCAGCAGTTTATTCCAGGGAAGCTATGGCTACACCTTC
CDR3: CASSLFQGSYGYTF

D: .
size: .
V: TRBV10-3
J: TRBJ2-1
DNA: TGTGCCATCAACCCTTCCGGGGCCTTCAATGAGCAGTTCTTC
CDR3: CAINPSGAFNEQFF

D: .
size: .
V: TRBV5-6
J: TRBJ2-5
DNA: TGTGCCAGCAGCTTTTATCGGGGGACCCAGTACTTC
CDR3: CASSFYRGTQYF

D: TRBD1
size: .
V: TRBV14
J: TRBJ1-3
DNA: TGTGCCAGCAGCCGGGGACAGGGATACTCTGGAAACACCATATATTTT
CDR3: CASSRGQGYSGNTIYF

D: .
size: .
V: TRBV2
J: TRBJ1-6
DNA: TGTGCCAGCAGTATGGGGTCCTATAATTCACCCCTCCACTTT
CDR3: CASSMGSYNSPLHF

D: TRBD2
size: .
V: TRBV5-1
J: TRBJ2-1
DNA: TGCGCCAGCAGCCCAGGGACTAGCGGGACGGGTAATGAGCAGTTCTTC
CDR3: CASSPGTSGTGNEQFF

D: TRBD2
size: .
V: TRBV10-3
J: TRBJ2-3
DNA: TGTGCCATCAGTCGACAGGGTAGGGCTAGCGGGAAAGAAGATACGCAGTATTTT
CDR3: CAISRQGRASGKEDTQYF

D: .
size: .
V: TRBV10-3
J: TRBJ2-3
DNA: TGTGCCATCAGCGGAGTGGCCAAGACAGATACGCAGTATTTT
CDR3: CAISGVAKTDTQYF

D: TRBD1
size: .
V: TRBV6-1
J: TRBJ1-1
DNA: TGTGCCAGCAGTAGACAGGGGATGAACACTGAAGCTTTCTTT
CDR3: CASSRQGMNTEAFF

D: .
size: .
V: TRBV4-1
J: TRBJ2-7
DNA: TGCGCCAGCAGCCAAGATACAGGGCGGAACGAGCAGTACTTC
CDR3: CASSQDTGRNEQYF

D: TRBD2
size: .
V: TRBV7-2
J: TRBJ2-3
DNA: TGTGCCAGCGGACTAGCGGGTACAGATACGCAGTATTTT
CDR3: CASGLAGTDTQYF

D: TRBD1
size: .
V: TRBV27
J: TRBJ2-2
DNA: TGTGCCAGCAGTCTATCAAACAGGGGGCTAGAGAACACCGGGGAGCTGTTTTTT
CDR3: CASSLSNRGLENTGELFF

D: .
size: .
V: TRBV28
J: TRBJ1-6
DNA: TGTGCCGGCACACAGGGTCATCCCCTCCACTTT
CDR3: CAGTQGHPLHF

D: TRBD1
size: .
V: TRBV29-1
J: TRBJ1-4
DNA: TGCAGCGTCACAGGGGGCGTCGATGAAAAACTGTTTTTT
CDR3: CSVTGGVDEKLFF

D: TRBD2
size: .
V: TRBV7-9
J: TRBJ2-1
DNA: TGTGCCAGCACCAGGACTAGCGGGAGGCAGAGCTCCTACAATGAGCAGTTCTTC
CDR3: CASTRTSGRQSSYNEQFF

D: .
size: .
V: TRBV7-6
J: TRBJ1-1
DNA: TGTGCCAGCAGCCCAGGACAGAAATTAAACACTGAAGCTTTCTTT
CDR3: CASSPGQKLNTEAFF